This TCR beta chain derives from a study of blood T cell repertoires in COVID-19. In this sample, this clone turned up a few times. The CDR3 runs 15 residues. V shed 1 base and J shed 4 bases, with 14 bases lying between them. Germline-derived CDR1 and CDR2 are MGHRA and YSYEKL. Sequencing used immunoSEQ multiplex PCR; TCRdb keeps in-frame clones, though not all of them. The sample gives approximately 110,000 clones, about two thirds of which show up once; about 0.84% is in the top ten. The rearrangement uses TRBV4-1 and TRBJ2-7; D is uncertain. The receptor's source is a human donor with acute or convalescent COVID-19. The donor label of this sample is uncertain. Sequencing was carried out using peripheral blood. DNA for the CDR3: TGCGCCAGCAGCCAAGGGAGCCTCTGGTCGTACGAGCAGTACTTC. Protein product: CASSQGSLWSYEQYF.